These 26 T cell receptor beta chains share one sample of origin, sequenced in a study of shared clonotypes between healthy human individuals (dated by TCRdb to about 2020). Receptors were amplified or captured by the immunoSEQ multiplex PCR assay. TCRdb limited this immuneACCESS table to in-frame rearrangements with V and J called. A share of clones is missing; checked studies link under half to unresolved V genes, and the rest is unexplained. The sample data list 2 million to 2.5 million clones, and approximately 95% of these were observed just once. The top ten constitute 0.35% to 0.5% of the sample. Sequenced input: naive CD4+ T cells from PBMCs. The sample's cell subset or site label, decoded: CD45RA+ positively selected. Receptors were obtained from a man between 18 and 29 years old in good health. Some clones in this sample may be carry-over from other donors' samples.

The rearrangement links TRBV9 to TRBJ2-1, with D perhaps TRBD2 (5 bases). With 3 bases removed from V and 5 bases from J, the gap between germline ends came to 12 bases. Germline V gives CDR1 SGDLS, CDR2 YYNGEE. The CDR3 is 14 amino acids. CDR3 DNA sequence: TGTGCCAGCAGCGGTACCGGGATGAACAATGAGCAGTTCTTC. Amino acid sequence: CASSGTGMNNEQFF.

The chain joins TRBV7-9 to TRBJ1-1; D call uncertain. V was pared by 2 bases and J by 0 bases, with 4 bases between. Germline V gene data show CDR1 as SEHNR and CDR2 as FQNEAQ (reference sequence). CDR3 length: 13 amino acids. CDR3 protein: CASSLWVNTEAFF. The CDR3 nucleotides read TGTGCCAGCAGCTTATGGGTGAACACTGAAGCTTTCTTT.

The chain couples TRBV28 to TRBJ2-4, with D possibly being TRBD1 or TRBD2 (6 bases each). Between the trimmed V and J ends, which lost 2 bases and 6 bases, there was a span of 14 bases. In germline, CDR1 is MDHEN, CDR2 SYDVKM. The CDR3 extends over 15 amino acids. CDR3 bases: TGTGCCAGCAGTTTAGGGGGGCGCGCTGTAAACATTCAGTACTTC. Translation: CASSLGGRAVNIQYF.

This chain connects TRBV6-6 to TRBJ2-5; 12 bases map to TRBD1. The CDR3 extends over 15 amino acids. Per the germline V gene, CDR1 is MNHNY and CDR2 is SVGAGI (reference sequence). Trimming cost V 5 bases and J 6 bases; bases outside gene matches: 7. The CDR3 sequence is CASSTPGQGAKTQYF. For the CDR3, the DNA is TGTGCCAGCAGTACGCCGGGACAGGGGGCAAAGACCCAGTACTTC.

This clone was seen a few times. The chain couples TRBV6-6 to TRBJ1-5; TRBD1 is a possible D gene (6 bases). Germline values: CDR1 MNHNY, CDR2 SVGAGI (reference sequence). CDR3 length: 14 amino acids. Trimming removed 5 bases from V and 7 bases from J, with 15 bases in between. DNA for the CDR3: TGTGCCAGCAGTCCTTACAGGGAGGGACAGCCCCAGCATTTT. Its translation is CASSPYREGQPQHF.

Comments on this clone: Additional DNA sequences in this sample encode the identical CDR3. The V gene is TRBV7-3, the J gene TRBJ2-3; possible D gene TRBD2, 6 bases. V lost 3 bases to trimming and J lost 3 bases, with 13 bases between them. In germline, CDR1 is SGHTA, CDR2 FQGTGA. This CDR3 spans 15 amino acids. The CDR3 spells CASSLSGSGTDTQYF. The CDR3 region has the DNA TGTGCCAGCAGCTTGTCCGGGAGTGGAACAGATACGCAGTATTTT.

This chain joins TRBV4-3 and TRBJ2-5; tentatively, D is TRBD2 (5 bases). CDR3 length: 13 amino acids. V was pared by 1 base and J by 5 bases, with 8 bases between. From germline, CDR1 is LGHNA and CDR2 YSLEER. The CDR3, as DNA: TGCGCCAGCAGCCAAGGGAGGCGGGAGACCCAGTACTTC. It codes for CASSQGRRETQYF.

This chain links TRBV6-5 with TRBJ2-5; 9 nucleotides line up with TRBD2. J was trimmed by 2 bases and V by 6 bases; bases with no gene match: 7. Germline V gives CDR1 MNHEY, CDR2 SVGAGI. The CDR3 totals 15 residues. DNA of the CDR3: TGTGCCAGCAGGACGAGCGGGAGGAGGCAAGAGACCCAGTACTTC. Protein product: CASRTSGRRQETQYF.

A single count supports this clone. This chain connects TRBV2 to TRBJ1-5, with D possibly TRBD1 on 6 matching bases. Germline V gene sequence: CDR1 SNHLY, CDR2 FYNNEI. The V end lost 6 bases, the J end lost 0 bases, and 12 bases lay between the germline ends. The CDR3 is made up of 15 amino acids. The CDR3 sequence is CASRGTRHSNQPQHF. The CDR3 coding sequence is TGTGCCAGCAGAGGGACAAGACATAGCAATCAGCCCCAGCATTTT.

The chain carries TRBV5-1 and TRBJ1-1, with D maybe TRBD1 (6 bases). Trimming pared 0 bases from V and 1 base from J, leaving 16 bases between. This CDR3 region has 17 residues. CDR1 is SGHRS, CDR2 YFSETQ, per germline. Written as DNA, the CDR3 is TGCGCCAGCAGCTTGGACCCACGGGGGGCATCGAACACTGAAGCTTTCTTT. Translation gives CASSLDPRGASNTEAFF.

The CDR3 loop reads CASSPRTSGNDEQFF. Written as DNA, the CDR3 is TGTGCCAGCAGCCCCCGGACTAGCGGGAACGATGAGCAGTTCTTC. This chain joins TRBV7-3 and TRBJ2-1; 12 nucleotides align to TRBD2. After removal of 5 bases from V and 8 bases from J, the junction contained 7 bases not matched to a gene. The CDR3 is 15 amino acids. The germline CDR1 and CDR2 sequences are SGHTA and FQGTGA.

The chain couples TRBV28 to TRBJ2-2; D is unresolved. Germline V gene lookup returns CDR1 MDHEN and CDR2 SYDVKM. This CDR3 region has 14 residues. Trimming stripped 7 bases from V and 6 bases from J, with 15 bases between. For the CDR3, the DNA is TGTGCCAGCACAGACTCGACGGTGGCCGGGGAGCTGTTTTTT. It encodes CASTDSTVAGELFF.

The V gene is TRBV21-1, the J gene TRBJ2-1; the DNA was not compared with TRBD1, the D call given in the table. TRBV21-1 is described as a pseudogene. The CDR3 loop spans 12 amino acids. CDR3 coding DNA: TGTGCCAGCGGGGACAGGAGCAATGAGCAGTTCTTC. This gives the protein CASGDRSNEQFF.

As to this clone: Other DNA sequences in this sample translate to the same CDR3. The chain uses TRBV5-4 and TRBJ2-2; a weak D match, TRBD2 (6 bases). Trimming removed 2 bases from V and 2 bases from J, with 10 bases in between. The CDR3 runs to 15 residues. Germline values: CDR1 SGHNT, CDR2 YYREEE (reference sequence). For the CDR3, the DNA is TGTGCCAGCAGCTTTGGGGGGAGCAACACCGGGGAGCTGTTTTTT. Amino acids: CASSFGGSNTGELFF.

A word on this clone: At the DNA level, this CDR3 is encoded by other sequences in the same sample as well. This sequence joins TRBV7-3 and TRBJ2-2; no firm D call. The V gene lost 2 bases and the J gene lost 4 bases, with 14 bases spanning the gap. Looked up from germline, CDR1 is SGHTA and CDR2 is FQGTGA. The CDR3 sequence is 16 residues long. The CDR3 loop reads CASSLVGARGTGELFF. For the CDR3, the DNA is TGTGCCAGCAGCTTAGTGGGCGCGAGAGGCACCGGGGAGCTGTTTTTT.

With regard to this clone: This CDR3 is also generated by other DNA sequences in the sample. The V call is TRBV18, the J call TRBJ2-5, with 11 bases identical to TRBD1. Trimming took 3 bases from V and 5 from J; bases not matched to a gene: 2. Germline values: CDR1 KGHSH, CDR2 LQKENI. The CDR3 is 14 residues long. CDR3 bases: TGTGCCAGCTCACCCAGGACAGGGGGCGAGACCCAGTACTTC. This gives the protein CASSPRTGGETQYF. Full variable domain (missing parts from reference TRBV18 and TRBJ2-5): NAGVMQNPRHLVRRRGQEARLRCSPMKGHSHVYWYRQLPEEGLKFMVYLQKENIIDESGMPKERFSAEFPKEGPSILRIQQVVRGDSAAYFCASSPRTGGETQYFGPGTRLLVL.

The V call is TRBV11-2, the J call TRBJ2-1; TRBD2 agrees at 7 bases. After removal of 5 bases from V and 6 bases from J, the junction contained 19 bases not matched to a gene. CDR3 length equals 18 residues. The germline CDR1 and CDR2 sequences are SGHAT and FQNNGV. CDR3: CASSTTPTGTGLVNEQFF. The DNA of the CDR3 is TGTGCCAGCAGCACCACGCCCACAGGAACCGGACTAGTCAATGAGCAGTTCTTC.

This rearrangement joins TRBV6-6 to TRBJ2-1, with 7 bases aligning to TRBD2. V was pared by 5 bases and J by 6 bases, with 10 bases of the junction left unmatched. Germline V lookup: CDR1 MNHNY, CDR2 SVGAGI (reference sequence). The CDR3 totals 15 residues. DNA of the CDR3: TGTGCCAGCAGTCAATCCGGGACTACAAGCAATGAGCAGTTCTTC. It encodes CASSQSGTTSNEQFF.

This rearrangement joins TRBV6-6 to TRBJ1-4; D gene ambiguous. V shed 2 bases and J shed 6 bases, with 13 bases lying between them. Germline CDR1 reads MNHNY; CDR2 reads SVGAGI (reference sequence). CDR3 length: 15 amino acids. CDR3 amino acids: CASSYTGGEYEKLFF. The CDR3 DNA sequence: TGTGCCAGCAGTTACACGGGCGGAGAGTATGAAAAACTGTTTTTT.

The chain uses TRBV5-1 and TRBJ1-3, with 8 bases that match TRBD1. The germline V gene encodes CDR1 SGHRS and CDR2 YFSETQ. This CDR3 region has 16 residues. V shed 4 bases and J 4 bases; nucleotides not matched to a gene: 10. CDR3 bases: TGCGCCAGCAGCCTAGGACAGGGAAAGTTGGGAAACACCATATATTTT. Translated: CASSLGQGKLGNTIYF. Looking up the rest from reference TRBV5-1 and TRBJ1-3 gives the full variable domain: KAGVTQTPRYLIKTRGQQVTLSCSPISGHRSVSWYQQTPGQGLQFLFEYFSETQRNKGNFPGRFSGRQFSNSRSEMNVSTLELGDSALYLCASSLGQGKLGNTIYFGEGSWLTVV.

The chain employs TRBV6-5 and TRBJ1-2; 10 bases are shared with TRBD1. J was trimmed by 6 bases and V by 6 bases; bases with no gene match: 10. Germline loops: CDR1 MNHEY, CDR2 SVGAGI. The CDR3 has 15 residues. CDR3 nucleotide sequence: TGTGCCAGCAGAAAACTGGACAGGGGGTTCAATGGCTACACCTTC. Translation: CASRKLDRGFNGYTF.

The V and J genes are TRBV7-9 and TRBJ2-3; 11 positions agree with TRBD2. V lost 3 bases and J lost 4; bases outside the gene matches: 6. This CDR3 is built from 16 residues. Germline V gives CDR1 SEHNR, CDR2 FQNEAQ (reference sequence). The CDR3 DNA reads as TGTGCCAGCAGCTTTTGGAGTAGCGGGAGGGCAGATACGCAGTATTTT. Translation: CASSFWSSGRADTQYF.

The J gene is TRBJ2-7, the V gene TRBV7-2; TRBD2 matches 7 bases. V lost 1 base, J lost 6 bases, and 12 bases stayed unmatched. CDR1 is SGHTA and CDR2 is FQGNSA in the germline V gene. This CDR3 contains 16 residues. The DNA for the CDR3 is TGTGCCAGCAGCTTAGTGGGGCGGGAGTTGGGGTTCGAGCAGTACTTC. Amino acids: CASSLVGRELGFEQYF.

This clone is a singleton in its sample. The chain recombines TRBV29-1 with TRBJ2-3; D tentatively fits TRBD1 or TRBD2 (6 bases each). This CDR3 is built from 14 residues. Germline V gene data show CDR1 as SQVTM and CDR2 as ANQGSEA. Trimming stripped 2 bases from V and 5 bases from J, with 14 bases between. The CDR3 DNA follows: TGCAGCGTTGAAACGGGGGCGATGGGAGATACGCAGTATTTT. Translation: CSVETGAMGDTQYF.

Comments on this clone: The identical CDR3 is also encoded by other nucleotide sequences in the sample. V and J are TRBV20-1 and TRBJ2-7; D unclear. This CDR3 is 11 amino acids long. Trimming left V 6 bases short and J 4 bases short, with 10 bases between. Germline CDR1 and CDR2: DFQATT and SNEGSKA (reference sequence). The CDR3 here is CSATESYEQYF. CDR3 sequence (DNA): TGCAGTGCAACAGAAAGTTACGAGCAGTACTTC.

The chain links TRBV2 to TRBJ2-2, with a possible D match to TRBD1 (6 bases). The V end lost 4 bases, the J end lost 4 bases, and 13 bases lay between the germline ends. The germline CDR1 and CDR2 sequences are SNHLY and FYNNEI. This CDR3 is 15 amino acids long. The CDR3 DNA follows: TGTGCCAGCAGTGTTTACAGGGCGAGCACCGGGGAGCTGTTTTTT. It translates to CASSVYRASTGELFF.